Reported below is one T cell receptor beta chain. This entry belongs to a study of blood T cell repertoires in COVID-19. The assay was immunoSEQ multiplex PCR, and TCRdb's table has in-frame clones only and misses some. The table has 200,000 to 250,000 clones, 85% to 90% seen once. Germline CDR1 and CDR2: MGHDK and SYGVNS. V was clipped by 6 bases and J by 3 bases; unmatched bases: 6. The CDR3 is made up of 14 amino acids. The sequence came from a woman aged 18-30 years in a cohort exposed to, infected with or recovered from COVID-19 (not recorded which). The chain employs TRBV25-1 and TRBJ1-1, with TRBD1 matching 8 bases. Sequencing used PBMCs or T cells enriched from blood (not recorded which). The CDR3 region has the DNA TGTGCCAGCAGCCCCCCGACAGGGGACACTGAAGCTTTCTTT. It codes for CASSPPTGDTEAFF.